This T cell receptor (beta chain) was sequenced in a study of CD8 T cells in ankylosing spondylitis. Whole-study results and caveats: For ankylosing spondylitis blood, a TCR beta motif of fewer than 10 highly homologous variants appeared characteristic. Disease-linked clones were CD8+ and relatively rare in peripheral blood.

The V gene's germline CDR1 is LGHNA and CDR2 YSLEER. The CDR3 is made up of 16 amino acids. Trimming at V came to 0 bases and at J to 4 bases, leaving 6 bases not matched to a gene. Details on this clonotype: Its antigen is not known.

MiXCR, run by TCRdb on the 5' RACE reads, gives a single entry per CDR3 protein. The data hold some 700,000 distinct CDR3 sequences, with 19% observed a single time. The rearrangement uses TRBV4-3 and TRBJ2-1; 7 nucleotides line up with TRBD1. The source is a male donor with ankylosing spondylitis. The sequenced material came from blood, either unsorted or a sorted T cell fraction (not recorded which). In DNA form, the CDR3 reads TGCGCCAGCAGCCAAGATGGGACAGTCTCTTACAATGAGCAGTTCTTC. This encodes CASSQDGTVSYNEQFF.